One and the same sample provided the 26 T cell receptor beta chains below, sequenced in a study of blood T cell repertoires in COVID-19. Here immunoSEQ multiplex PCR was the method, and the copy in TCRdb shows in-frame clones only, minus some. The sample shows about 84,000 clones, more than 80% of them seen only once. Specimen: peripheral blood. Every receptor here comes from a woman of 80 years or more with acute or convalescent COVID-19.

The chain joins TRBV4-1 to TRBJ2-3; D unresolved. The CDR3 is 18 residues long. CDR1 is MGHRA and CDR2 is YSYEKL in the germline V gene. Trimming removed 0 bases at V and 1 base at J, with 17 bases between. This chain's CDR3 is CASSQDSLGGHRTDTQYF. CDR3 DNA sequence: TGCGCCAGCAGCCAAGATTCCCTTGGCGGTCACCGCACAGATACGCAGTATTTT.

This chain joins TRBV21-1 and TRBJ2-7; TRBD2 is the table's D call and was not checked against the DNA. TRBV21-1 is a pseudogene locus. The CDR3 sequence is 17 residues long. CDR3 DNA sequence: TGTGCCAGCATCCGGAACAGGAGTAGCGGGTACTCCTACGAGCAGTACTTC. Amino acids: CASIRNRSSGYSYEQYF.

The chain has TRBV2 and TRBJ2-1; 10 bases line up with TRBD2. The V and J ends lost 5 bases and 4 bases, in that order; junction bases with no gene match: 2. The germline gives CDR1 SNHLY, CDR2 FYNNEI. The CDR3 loop spans 14 amino acids. The CDR3 region has the DNA TGTGCCAGCAGTTGGACTAGCGGTTACAATGAGCAGTTCTTC. Translation: CASSWTSGYNEQFF.

V usage is TRBV5-1 and J usage is TRBJ2-4, with D tentatively TRBD2 (5 bases). Germline loops: CDR1 SGHRS, CDR2 YFSETQ. The length of the CDR3 is 15 residues. V was pared by 1 base and J by 5 bases, with 13 bases between. The CDR3: CASSLRGSIENIQYF. CDR3 bases: TGCGCCAGCAGCTTGCGTGGGAGCATAGAAAACATTCAGTACTTC. The whole variable domain, filled in from reference TRBV5-1 and TRBJ2-4, reads KAGVTQTPRYLIKTRGQQVTLSCSPISGHRSVSWYQQTPGQGLQFLFEYFSETQRNKGNFPGRFSGRQFSNSRSEMNVSTLELGDSALYLCASSLRGSIENIQYFGAGTRLSVL.

The chain is built from TRBV6-5 and TRBJ1-1; TRBD1 matches 8 bases. Germline V gives CDR1 MNHEY, CDR2 SVGAGI. After removal of 7 bases from V and 7 bases from J, the junction contained 8 bases not matched to a gene. There are 13 residues in the CDR3. CDR3 bases: TGTGCCAGCACCCCCCTCGGACAGGGTGAAGCTTTCTTT. Protein: CASTPLGQGEAFF.

The chain has TRBV5-4 and TRBJ2-3, with 11 bases fitting TRBD2. Germline V gene data show CDR1 as SGHNT and CDR2 as YYREEE (reference sequence). This CDR3 comprises 18 residues. V lost 2 bases and J lost 6; bases outside the gene matches: 14. CDR3: CASSFSLLAGGPSDTQYF. The CDR3 region has the DNA TGTGCCAGCAGCTTTAGCCTGTTAGCGGGAGGGCCAAGCGATACGCAGTATTTT.

This chain connects TRBV7-2 to TRBJ2-5, with 7 bases aligning to TRBD2. V lost 0 bases to trimming and J lost 2 bases; unmatched junction nucleotides: 6. Germline V gene data show CDR1 as SGHTA and CDR2 as FQGNSA. The CDR3 is made up of 16 amino acids. The CDR3 bases are TGTGCCAGCAGCTTAGCGTCGGGGGAGGGGCAAGAGACCCAGTACTTC. Translation: CASSLASGEGQETQYF.

The chain combines TRBV6-1 with TRBJ1-1; no reliable D call. Germline CDR1 is MNHNS and CDR2 is SASEGT. Trimming shortened V by 2 bases and J by 4 bases, and 8 bases separated the two germline ends. The length of the CDR3 is 13 residues. The CDR3 protein is CASSERGSTEAFF. DNA of the CDR3: TGTGCCAGCAGTGAACGAGGGTCCACTGAAGCTTTCTTT.

V gene TRBV20-1 combines with J gene TRBJ1-2; 11 nucleotides align to TRBD1. CDR1 DFQATT and CDR2 SNEGSKA come from the germline V gene (reference sequence). CDR3 length: 14 amino acids. The V segment lost 3 bases and the J segment 7 bases; nucleotides outside the gene matches: 7. The CDR3 reads CSASGSGQGAGYTF. The CDR3 DNA sequence: TGCAGTGCTAGTGGGTCAGGACAGGGGGCTGGCTACACCTTC.

The CDR3 loop reads CASSPYPGVGEKLFF. The CDR3 DNA sequence: TGTGCCAGCAGCCCATATCCAGGGGTGGGTGAAAAACTGTTTTTT. V usage is TRBV7-2 and J usage is TRBJ1-4; tentative D call: TRBD1 (6 bases). V was clipped by 5 bases and J by 7 bases, with 17 bases between them. This CDR3 region has 15 residues. Germline CDR1 and CDR2: SGHTA and FQGNSA.

V and J are TRBV5-1 and TRBJ1-4, with D perhaps matching TRBD1 (6 bases). The CDR3 has 14 amino acids. Germline CDR1 SGHRS, CDR2 YFSETQ. Trimming pared 4 bases from V and 7 bases from J, leaving 14 bases between. The CDR3 DNA reads TGCGCCAGCAGCATGGACAGAGAGGGTGAAAAACTGTTTTTT. Its protein is CASSMDREGEKLFF. Variable domain in full (rest from reference TRBV5-1 and TRBJ1-4): KAGVTQTPRYLIKTRGQQVTLSCSPISGHRSVSWYQQTPGQGLQFLFEYFSETQRNKGNFPGRFSGRQFSNSRSEMNVSTLELGDSALYLCASSMDREGEKLFFGSGTQLSVL.

This clone was recorded only once. This sequence joins TRBV30 and TRBJ2-5; 7 positions agree with TRBD1. From germline, CDR1 is GTSNPN and CDR2 SVGIG (reference sequence). Trimming cost V 5 bases and J 4 bases; bases outside gene matches: 4. The CDR3 has 12 amino acids. CDR3 in DNA: TGTGCCTGGCGAGGGGGCGCAGAGACCCAGTACTTC. It specifies CAWRGGAETQYF.

J is TRBJ2-2 and V is TRBV7-9, with 9 bases aligning to TRBD2. The CDR3 contains 18 residues. Losses at the gene ends were 5 bases for V and 5 bases for J; bases not matched to a gene: 15. Germline V gene data show CDR1 as SEHNR and CDR2 as FQNEAQ (reference sequence). This chain's CDR3 is CASSPGLAPSRGTGELFF. The CDR3 bases are TGTGCCAGCAGCCCGGGACTAGCCCCGAGTCGAGGAACCGGGGAGCTGTTTTTT.

The chain recombines TRBV7-2 with TRBJ2-1; 7 positions match TRBD2. This CDR3 contains 15 residues. Looked up from germline, CDR1 is SGHTA and CDR2 is FQGNSA. The V gene end was trimmed by 0 bases and the J gene end by 6 bases; junction bases not matched to a gene: 5. CDR3 residues: CASSLAWGLFNEQFF. The DNA of the CDR3 is TGTGCCAGCAGCTTAGCGTGGGGACTATTCAATGAGCAGTTCTTC.

This chain connects TRBV18 to TRBJ2-5; TRBD2 matches at 10 bases. The J segment lost 5 bases and the V segment lost 2 bases, leaving 8 bases of the junction unmatched. CDR1 is KGHSH, CDR2 LQKENI, per germline. The CDR3 sequence is 16 residues long. The CDR3 reads CASSPALAGGRETQYF. The CDR3 DNA reads TGTGCCAGCTCACCAGCATTAGCGGGAGGTCGGGAGACCCAGTACTTC.

This chain links TRBV19 with TRBJ1-5, with a possible D match to TRBD1 (6 bases). The V end lost 7 bases, the J end lost 3 bases, and 10 bases lay between the germline ends. This CDR3 spans 13 amino acids. Germline V gene sequence: CDR1 LNHDA, CDR2 SQIVND (reference sequence). CDR3 nucleotides: TGTGCCAGTAACAACAGGGACAATCAGCCCCAGCATTTT. Residues: CASNNRDNQPQHF.

V and J are TRBV12-3 or TRBV12-4 and TRBJ1-5; D unclear. The CDR3 spans 12 residues. With 4 bases removed from V and 5 bases from J, the gap between germline ends came to 6 bases. The CDR3 region is CASSSGDQPQHF. CDR3 coding DNA: TGTGCCAGCAGTTCCGGGGATCAGCCCCAGCATTTT.

The CDR3 loop is CASRGQGYQETQYF. DNA for the CDR3: TGTGCCAGCAGGGGACAGGGATACCAAGAGACCCAGTACTTC. V is TRBV2 and J is TRBJ2-5; TRBD1 matches at 9 bases. The trim removed 6 bases at V and 0 bases at J, leaving 2 bases unmatched. Per the germline V gene, CDR1 is SNHLY and CDR2 is FYNNEI. The CDR3 runs 14 residues.

This chain uses TRBV18 with TRBJ2-3; TRBD1 might be the D (5 bases). CDR3 length: 14 amino acids. Per germline, CDR1 KGHSH and CDR2 LQKENI. Deletions cut 3 bases from V and 1 base from J, with 8 bases between. The CDR3 region is CASSPTQGTDTQYF. CDR3 in DNA: TGTGCCAGCTCACCTACACAGGGCACAGATACGCAGTATTTT.

The chain links TRBV7-2 to TRBJ2-3, with D possibly matching TRBD2 (6 bases). The V and J ends lost 1 base and 4 bases respectively, with 9 bases between them. This CDR3 comprises 14 residues. Germline V gene data show CDR1 as SGHTA and CDR2 as FQGNSA. DNA of the CDR3: TGTGCCAGCAGCTTAGTGGAGGGATCAGATACGCAGTATTTT. Translation gives CASSLVEGSDTQYF.

The rearrangement links TRBV3-1 (or the pseudogene TRBV3-2) to TRBJ2-2, with a tentative D call TRBD1 (6 bases). CDR3 size: 17 residues. With 1 base removed from V and 10 bases from J, the gap between germline ends came to 22 bases. In germline, CDR1 is LGHDT, CDR2 YNNKEL (reference sequence). The DNA for the CDR3 is TGTGCCAGCAGCCAAGTACCCTGGACAGATACAAAGGAGGAGCTGTTTTTT. This codes for CASSQVPWTDTKEELFF.

J is TRBJ1-6 and V is TRBV19; maybe TRBD1 (6 bases). Germline values: CDR1 LNHDA, CDR2 SQIVND (reference sequence). V dropped 4 bases and J dropped 7 bases, with 17 bases sitting between them. This CDR3 is built from 16 residues. DNA for the CDR3: TGTGCCAGTAGTAGAGGCGGGGGGGCCGAGAATTCACCCCTCCACTTT. Encoded protein: CASSRGGGAENSPLHF.

This sequence joins TRBV5-5 and TRBJ1-5; D ambiguous. V was cut by 2 bases and J by 7 bases, with 13 bases left in between. CDR3 length: 14 residues. Looked up from germline, CDR1 is SGHKS and CDR2 is YYEKEE (reference sequence). CDR3 DNA: TGTGCCAGCAGCTTTGCAGCAGGAGGCCAGCCCCAGCATTTT. Translating gives CASSFAAGGQPQHF.

The chain joins TRBV7-2 to TRBJ2-1; 11 positions agree with TRBD2. CDR3 length equals 15 residues. Per the germline V gene, CDR1 is SGHTA and CDR2 is FQGNSA. With 1 base clipped from V and 8 bases from J, the junction kept 4 bases outside the gene matches. The CDR3 loop is CASSLEPSGRYEQFF. CDR3 in DNA: TGTGCCAGCAGCTTAGAGCCTAGCGGGAGGTATGAGCAGTTCTTC.

The chain combines TRBV18 with TRBJ2-5; the match to TRBD2 covers 8 bases. CDR1 is KGHSH, CDR2 LQKENI, per germline. V lost 0 bases, J lost 4 bases, and 4 bases stayed unmatched. This CDR3 is 15 amino acids long. CDR3 nucleotide sequence: TGTGCCAGCTCACCACCGTCGCTAGCGGGAGAGACCCAGTACTTC. Translation gives CASSPPSLAGETQYF.

The chain recombines TRBV5-1 with TRBJ1-1; a weak D match, TRBD1 (6 bases). CDR1 is SGHRS and CDR2 is YFSETQ in the germline V gene. The germline V and J ends were trimmed by 0 bases and 2 bases, with 11 bases remaining between them. This CDR3 contains 15 residues. The CDR3 here is CASSLDGQPNTEAFF. The DNA of the CDR3 is TGCGCCAGCAGCTTGGACGGACAGCCTAACACTGAAGCTTTCTTT. The whole variable domain, filled in from reference TRBV5-1 and TRBJ1-1, reads KAGVTQTPRYLIKTRGQQVTLSCSPISGHRSVSWYQQTPGQGLQFLFEYFSETQRNKGNFPGRFSGRQFSNSRSEMNVSTLELGDSALYLCASSLDGQPNTEAFFGQGTRLTVV.